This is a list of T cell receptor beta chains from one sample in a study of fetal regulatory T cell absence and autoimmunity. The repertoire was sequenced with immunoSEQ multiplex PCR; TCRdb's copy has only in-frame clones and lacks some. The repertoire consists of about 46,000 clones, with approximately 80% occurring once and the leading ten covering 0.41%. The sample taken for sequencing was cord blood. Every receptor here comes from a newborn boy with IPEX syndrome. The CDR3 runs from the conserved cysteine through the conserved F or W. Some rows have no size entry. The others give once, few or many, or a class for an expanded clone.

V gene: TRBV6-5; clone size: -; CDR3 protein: CASKPQGTSADTQYF
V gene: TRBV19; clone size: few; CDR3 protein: CASRMMGENTEAFF
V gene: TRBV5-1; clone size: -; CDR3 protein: CASSRTSLPDTEAFF
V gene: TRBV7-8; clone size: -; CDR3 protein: CASRTGYNSPLHF
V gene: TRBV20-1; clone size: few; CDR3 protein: CSAPGAFF
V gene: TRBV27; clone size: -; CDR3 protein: CASSGTGGGTNYGYTF
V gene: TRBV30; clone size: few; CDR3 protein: CAWSVHSGANVLTF
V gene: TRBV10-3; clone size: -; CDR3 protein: CAISDSTVYYEQYF
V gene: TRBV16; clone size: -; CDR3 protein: CASSQLDSNYGYTF
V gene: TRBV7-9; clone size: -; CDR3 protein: CASSLGHYNSPLHF
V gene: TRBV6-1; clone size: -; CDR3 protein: CASSEGQGETQYF
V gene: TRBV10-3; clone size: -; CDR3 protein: CAISESEGSYEQFF
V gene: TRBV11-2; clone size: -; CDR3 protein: CASRERVPSYEQYF
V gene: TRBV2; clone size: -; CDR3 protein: CASTRRRAGTDTQYF
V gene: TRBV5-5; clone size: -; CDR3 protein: CASRALGYEQYF
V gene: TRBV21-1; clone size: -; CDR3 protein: CASSKEERDRGHQPQHF
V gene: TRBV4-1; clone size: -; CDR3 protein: CASSQDWDRGAETQYF
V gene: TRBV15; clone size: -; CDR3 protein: CATSSPGELFF
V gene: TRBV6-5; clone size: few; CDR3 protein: CASSYRGYSPLHF
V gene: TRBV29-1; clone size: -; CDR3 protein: CSAPTGVGYTF
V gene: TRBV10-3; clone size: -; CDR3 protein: CAISGGDRGSHEQYF